This T cell receptor (beta chain) was sequenced in a study of cytomegalovirus exposure and HLA in healthy donors. Study observations and caveats: The study listed some 160 cytomegalovirus-associated TCR beta chains.

As regards this clone: Its antigen is still unknown.

Primers included in the PCR were 60 Vbeta and 13 Jbeta primers. In the original workflow: Later analysis identified 80 million to 90 million unique TCR beta chains, 9 million to 13 million shared. Clones were sequenced by immunoSEQ multiplex PCR, and TCRdb holds only the in-frame ones, with some missing. V, J and clone size reflect that table, while D and trimming were determined from the DNA. The sample shows about 160,000 clones, about 80% of them seen only once. Specimen: PBMCs. This TCR was sampled from a woman aged 50 to 60 in good health and CMV-seronegative.

The chain's CDR3 is CASSPGDPLHYEQYF. As DNA, the CDR3 is TGTGCCAGCAGCCCCGGAGACCCTCTCCACTACGAGCAGTACTTC. The chain carries TRBV9 and TRBJ2-7, with no clear D. This CDR3 spans 15 amino acids. From germline, CDR1 is SGDLS and CDR2 YYNGEE. V was clipped by 4 bases and J by 3 bases, with 17 bases between them.